This T cell receptor (beta chain) was identified in a study of control samples from healthy donors and cancer patients. Data came from immunoSEQ multiplex PCR; TCRdb stores just in-frame clones and leaves some out. Of 110,000 or so clones in the sample, approximately 83% were seen once. The CDR3 has 17 amino acids. Germline CDR1 and CDR2: LGHNA and YSLEER. Trimming pared 1 base from V and 7 bases from J, leaving 17 bases between. The receptor comes from a woman aged 45-59 years in good health. This chain uses TRBV4-3 with TRBJ1-6; possible D gene TRBD1, 6 bases. Sequencing was done on a sample of blood. The CDR3 spells CASSQATGGGMNSPLHF. CDR3 DNA: TGCGCCAGCAGCCAAGCGACGGGGGGGGGCATGAATTCACCCCTCCACTTT.